The clone carrying this TCR beta chain was seen many times. Its antigen remains unidentified. V gave up 0 bases and J gave up 7 bases, with 6 bases separating them. CDR1 and CDR2 from the germline V gene are LGHNT and FRNRAP. The CDR3 length is 12 residues. The lymph nodes were axillary draining lymph nodes from breast cancer patients. This entry is derived from a study of breast tumors, draining lymph nodes, adjacent tissues. Study results and caveats: Data fit most tumor T cells coming from lymph node, expanding in tumor. Tumor T cell lymph node origin was a supported hypothesis, not proven. Tumor and nontumor repertoires were significantly more similar in luminal-like than in basal-like breast cancer. Compared with lymph nodes, tumors were less diverse; compared with nontumor tissue, more.

TCRdb recomputed calls from the multiplex PCR reads with MiXCR, one row per CDR3 protein. The repertoire holds around 290,000 distinct CDR3 sequences, with over 30% as singletons. This clonotype was sampled from a female donor with breast cancer. Some clones in this sample may be carry-over from other donors' samples. The sequenced sample was axillary lymph node tissue. The V call is TRBV12-5, the J call TRBJ1-2; no clear D. The CDR3 bases are TGTGCTAGTGGTTTGGTACGGAGTGGCTACACCTTC. Translation: CASGLVRSGYTF.